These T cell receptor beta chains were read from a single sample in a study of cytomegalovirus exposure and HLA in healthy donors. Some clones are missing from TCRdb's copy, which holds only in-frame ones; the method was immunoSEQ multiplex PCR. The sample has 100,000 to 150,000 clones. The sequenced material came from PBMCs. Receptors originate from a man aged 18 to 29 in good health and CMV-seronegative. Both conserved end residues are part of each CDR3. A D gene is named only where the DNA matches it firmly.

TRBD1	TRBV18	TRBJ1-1	CASSPIGTANTEAFF	TGTGCCAGCTCACCCATCGGGACAGCTAACACTGAAGCTTTCTTT
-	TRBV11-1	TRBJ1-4	CASSWTREEKLFF	TGTGCCAGCAGTTGGACGAGGGAAGAAAAACTGTTTTTT
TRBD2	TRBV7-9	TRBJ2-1	CASSLASGGTYNEQFF	TGTGCCAGCAGCTTAGCGTCCGGGGGGACCTACAATGAGCAGTTCTTC
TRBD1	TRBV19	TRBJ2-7	CASSRQGEGGSYEQYF	TGTGCCAGTAGCCGACAGGGGGAAGGTGGATCCTACGAGCAGTACTTC
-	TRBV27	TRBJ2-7	CASSLSVRSSEQYF	TGTGCCAGCAGTTTATCGGTCCGTAGTAGCGAGCAGTACTTC
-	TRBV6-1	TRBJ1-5	CASSETLVRVSNQPQHF	TGTGCCAGCAGTGAAACGCTCGTCCGAGTTAGCAATCAGCCCCAGCATTTT
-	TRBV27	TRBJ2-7	CASSFREQGYEQYF	TGTGCCAGCAGTTTCCGGGAACAAGGGTACGAGCAGTACTTC
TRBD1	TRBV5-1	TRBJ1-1	CASSWTPGQRNTEAFF	TGCGCCAGCAGCTGGACACCGGGACAGAGGAACACTGAAGCTTTCTTT
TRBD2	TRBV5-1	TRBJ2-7	CASSQAPGLDYEQYF	TGCGCCAGCAGCCAGGCCCCGGGACTAGACTACGAGCAGTACTTC
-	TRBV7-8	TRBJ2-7	CASSLARTRYEQYF	TGTGCCAGCAGCTTAGCAAGGACACGGTACGAGCAGTACTTC
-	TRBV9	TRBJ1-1	CASSAGLANTEAFF	TGTGCCAGCAGCGCAGGACTTGCGAACACTGAAGCTTTCTTT
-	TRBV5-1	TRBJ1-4	CASSSGQHEEKLFF	TGCGCCAGCAGCTCGGGTCAGCATGAGGAAAAACTGTTTTTT
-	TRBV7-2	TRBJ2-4	CASSPLVKNIQYF	TGTGCCAGCAGCCCCCTCGTCAAAAACATTCAGTACTTC
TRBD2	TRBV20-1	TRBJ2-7	CSAGERGEQYF	TGCAGTGCGGGGGAGCGGGGGGAGCAGTACTTC
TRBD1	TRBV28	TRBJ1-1	CASSSKAGQGEVKNTEAFF	TGTGCCAGCAGTTCAAAGGCAGGACAGGGGGAAGTCAAGAACACTGAAGCTTTCTTT
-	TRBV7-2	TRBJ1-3	CASSFHSSGNTIYF	TGTGCCAGCAGCTTCCACAGCTCTGGAAACACCATATATTTT
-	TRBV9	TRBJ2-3	CASSVEGAGLADTQYF	TGTGCCAGCAGCGTAGAGGGCGCGGGCCTAGCAGATACGCAGTATTTT